This T cell receptor (beta chain) is from a study of chronic HIV infection and antiretroviral therapy. One entry per CDR3 protein results from TCRdb running MiXCR on the 5' RACE reads. The sample carries about 31,000 distinct CDR3 sequences, roughly 9.1% recorded once. The sample holds a few counts of this clonotype. CDR1 is SGHRS and CDR2 is YFSETQ in the germline V gene. This CDR3 has 11 amino acids. The V gene lost 1 base and the J gene lost 7 bases, with 6 bases spanning the gap. This TCR came from an adult who had HIV and had not received antiretroviral therapy, or was an uninfected healthy control (not recorded which). The sequenced material came from peripheral blood. The rearrangement joins TRBV5-1 to TRBJ2-7; D is undetermined. This CDR3 reads CASSLNSEQYF. In DNA form, the CDR3 reads TGCGCCAGCAGCTTGAACTCGGAGCAGTACTTC.